The 24 T cell receptor beta chains reported below all come from one sample, sequenced in a study of control samples from healthy donors and cancer patients. Only in-frame clones appear in the TCRdb table, and some are missing; sequencing was by immunoSEQ multiplex PCR. The table records 150,000 to 200,000 clones, 96% of them present only once. Input material: blood. The receptors come from a woman aged 25 to 45 in good health.

On this clone: Mismatch with germline at one junction end may stem from a read error. The J gene is TRBJ1-4, the V gene TRBV5-1; D call uncertain. The CDR3 is 17 residues long. Germline CDR1 and CDR2: SGHRS and YFSETQ. The DNA of the CDR3 is TGCGCCAGCAGCTTGGCCCCGGTCGCGGGGTCTAATCAAAAACTGTTTTTT. Translation: CASSLAPVAGSNQKLFF.

V gene TRBV7-9 combines with J gene TRBJ2-7; a possible D gene is TRBD1 (5 bases). The germline V gene has CDR1 SEHNR and CDR2 FQNEAQ (reference sequence). The V end lost 5 bases, the J end lost 2 bases, and 16 bases lay between the germline ends. The CDR3 length is 15 residues. The CDR3 region has the DNA TGTGCCAGCAGCCCAAGGGGCTTACCCCCCTACGAGCAGTACTTC. It specifies CASSPRGLPPYEQYF.

The rearrangement uses TRBV5-1 and TRBJ2-1; 10 bases agree with TRBD1. The CDR3 has 16 amino acids. The germline V gene encodes CDR1 SGHRS and CDR2 YFSETQ. The junction had 4 bases not matched to a gene; V was cut back by 0 bases and J by 4 bases. The CDR3 here is CASSLVWTGGYNEQFF. The CDR3 DNA sequence: TGCGCCAGCAGCTTGGTATGGACAGGGGGTTACAATGAGCAGTTCTTC.

There are a few counts of this clone. The chain employs TRBV30 and TRBJ1-6; D unresolved. Germline V gene lookup returns CDR1 GTSNPN and CDR2 SVGIG (reference sequence). Trimming shortened V by 5 bases and J by 8 bases, and 13 bases separated the two germline ends. The CDR3 sequence is 13 residues long. This chain's CDR3 is CAWAEQLYSPLHF. The CDR3 DNA follows: TGTGCCTGGGCGGAACAGTTATATTCACCCCTCCACTTT.

The chain links TRBV7-2 to TRBJ2-7, with TRBD1 matching 9 bases. There are 13 residues in the CDR3. Germline CDR1 is SGHTA and CDR2 is FQGNSA. The trim removed 5 bases at V and 6 bases at J, leaving 5 bases unmatched. CDR3 loop: CASSRDRVLEQYF. Here the CDR3 DNA reads TGTGCCAGCAGCCGGGACAGGGTCCTCGAGCAGTACTTC.

The chain joins TRBV30 to TRBJ1-4; D is unclear. The CDR3 is made up of 14 amino acids. The ends were cut back, 0 bases at V and 4 bases at J, with 9 bases in the middle. Germline V lookup: CDR1 GTSNPN, CDR2 SVGIG (reference sequence). The CDR3 coding sequence is TGTGCCTGGAGTGTAGGGCAGATTAATGAAAAACTGTTTTTT. It translates to CAWSVGQINEKLFF.

The chain combines TRBV5-4 with TRBJ1-2; 7 bases fit TRBD1. CDR1 is SGHNT, CDR2 YYREEE, per germline (reference sequence). V lost 2 bases, J lost 6 bases, and 7 bases stayed unmatched. This CDR3 has 14 amino acids. CDR3 nucleotide sequence: TGTGCCAGCAGCTTTTGGGCAGGGGGAAATGGCTACACCTTC. This codes for CASSFWAGGNGYTF.

This sequence joins TRBV18 and TRBJ1-2; 9 positions match TRBD1. The CDR3 is 15 amino acids. J gave up 3 bases and V 5 bases, and 7 bases lay outside the gene matches. CDR1 KGHSH and CDR2 LQKENI come from the germline V gene. The chain's CDR3 is CASSATGGAYYGYTF. CDR3 sequence (DNA): TGTGCCAGCTCAGCCACAGGGGGCGCCTACTATGGCTACACCTTC. The entire variable domain, with the rest obtained from reference TRBV18 and TRBJ1-2, is as follows: NAGVMQNPRHLVRRRGQEARLRCSPMKGHSHVYWYRQLPEEGLKFMVYLQKENIIDESGMPKERFSAEFPKEGPSILRIQQVVRGDSAAYFCASSATGGAYYGYTFGSGTRLTVV.

The rearrangement joins TRBV15 to TRBJ1-2; tentatively, D is TRBD1 (5 bases). V was clipped by 4 bases and J by 4 bases, with 28 bases between them. Per the germline V gene, CDR1 is LNHNV and CDR2 is YYDKDF (reference sequence). The CDR3 is 19 residues long. CDR3 sequence (DNA): TGTGCCACCAGCACCGGAGGGGTCAGGAGGGCTTCTGGGATCTATGGCTACACCTTC. Translation gives CATSTGGVRRASGIYGYTF.

This chain connects TRBV2 to TRBJ2-5; TRBD1 matches at 9 bases. CDR1 is SNHLY and CDR2 is FYNNEI in the germline V gene. The CDR3 contains 12 residues. V lost 9 bases to trimming and J lost 6 bases; unmatched junction nucleotides: 5. The CDR3 protein is CASTQGAKTQYF. CDR3 in DNA: TGTGCCAGTACACAGGGGGCCAAGACCCAGTACTTC.

This rearrangement joins TRBV6-1 to TRBJ1-5; no reliable D call. Germline CDR1 is MNHNS and CDR2 is SASEGT. The V gene lost 1 base and the J gene lost 3 bases, with 13 bases spanning the gap. There are 16 residues in the CDR3. The CDR3 DNA is TGTGCCAGCAGTGAAGTGTGGGGAGAGTACAATCAGCCCCAGCATTTT. It specifies CASSEVWGEYNQPQHF.

CDR3 in DNA: TGTGCCAGCAGGGAGGTGGTCCTCCGTGAAAAACTGTTTTTT. It yields the protein CASREVVLREKLFF. The rearrangement joins TRBV6-5 to TRBJ1-4, with no clear D. CDR3 length: 14 residues. Germline V CDR1 and CDR2: MNHEY, SVGAGI. V dropped 6 bases and J dropped 7 bases, with 15 bases sitting between them.

This clone occurred once. The chain recombines TRBV7-9 with TRBJ2-5, with TRBD1 as a possible D gene (6 bases). CDR1 and CDR2 (germline): SEHNR, FQNEAQ (reference sequence). This CDR3 is 13 amino acids long. The V and J ends lost 1 base and 9 bases respectively, with 12 bases between them. The DNA for the CDR3 is TGTGCCAGCAGCTTAGACAGAGGGGGTGCCCAGTACTTC. This translates into CASSLDRGGAQYF.

This chain joins TRBV15 and TRBJ2-7, with D possibly called TRBD1 or TRBD2 (5 bases each). Trimming removed 0 bases from V and 5 bases from J, with 8 bases in between. The V gene's germline CDR1 is LNHNV and CDR2 YYDKDF (reference sequence). This CDR3 is 13 amino acids long. CDR3 nucleotides: TGTGCCACCAGCAGAGATGGGGGAGACGAGCAGTACTTC. Encoded protein: CATSRDGGDEQYF.

The chain employs TRBV30 and TRBJ1-5; 9 nucleotides agree with TRBD1. V lost 3 bases to trimming and J lost 4 bases; unmatched junction nucleotides: 7. The CDR3 consists of 15 residues. The germline V gene encodes CDR1 GTSNPN and CDR2 SVGIG (reference sequence). The CDR3 region has the DNA TGTGCCTGGAGCGCGGACAGGGGACGGAATCAGCCCCAGCATTTT. Translating it yields CAWSADRGRNQPQHF.

V gene TRBV9 combines with J gene TRBJ2-5; no firm D call. Between the trimmed V and J ends, which lost 0 bases and 2 bases, there was a span of 8 bases. Germline-derived CDR1 and CDR2 are SGDLS and YYNGEE. This CDR3 spans 14 amino acids. This CDR3 is CASSVGIWQETQYF. The CDR3 nucleotides read TGTGCCAGCAGCGTAGGAATCTGGCAAGAGACCCAGTACTTC. The variable domain in full, completed from reference TRBV9 and TRBJ2-5, reads DSGVTQTPKHLITATGQRVTLRCSPRSGDLSVYWYQQSLDQGLQFLIQYYNGEERAKGNILERFSAQQFPDLHSELNLSSLELGDSALYFCASSVGIWQETQYFGPGTRLLVL.

The J gene is TRBJ1-5, the V gene TRBV18, with D perhaps TRBD1 (5 bases). The V end was cut by 3 bases, the J end by 2 bases, with 17 bases between. Germline V gene sequence: CDR1 KGHSH, CDR2 LQKENI. The CDR3 sequence is 17 residues long. The CDR3 loop reads CASSPAAGGGGNQPQHF. The CDR3 DNA is TGTGCCAGCTCACCGGCGGCAGGCGGGGGGGGCAATCAGCCCCAGCATTTT.

This clone was seen a few times. The rearrangement uses TRBV2 and TRBJ1-5; D is undetermined. V was cut by 4 bases and J by 4 bases, with 11 bases left in between. Germline-derived CDR1 and CDR2 are SNHLY and FYNNEI. The CDR3 has 14 amino acids. This CDR3 is CASSGQFRNQPQHF. The CDR3 DNA is TGTGCCAGCAGTGGGCAGTTTCGAAATCAGCCCCAGCATTTT.

V and J are TRBV11-1 and TRBJ1-1; the D gene is possibly TRBD1 (5 bases). Germline V CDR1 and CDR2: SGHAT, FQDESV (reference sequence). The CDR3 length is 14 residues. The V gene lost 1 base and the J gene lost 10 bases, with 16 bases spanning the gap. The CDR3 sequence is CASSLGWGRSAAFF. DNA of the CDR3: TGTGCCAGCAGCTTAGGATGGGGCAGGAGTGCAGCTTTCTTT.

This chain joins TRBV28 and TRBJ2-7; 11 bases are shared with TRBD1. This CDR3 has 13 amino acids. Germline CDR1 reads MDHEN; CDR2 reads SYDVKM. Germline trimming cut 6 bases from V and 4 bases from J; bases unmatched to any gene: 2. CDR3 sequence (DNA): TGTGCCAGCAGCGGGACAGGGGGGTACGAGCAGTACTTC. This translates into CASSGTGGYEQYF.

The V and J genes are TRBV2 and TRBJ2-5; D possibly corresponds to TRBD2 (6 bases). The CDR3 loop spans 16 amino acids. V lost 0 bases to trimming and J lost 5 bases, with 16 bases between them. Germline lookup yields CDR1 SNHLY and CDR2 FYNNEI. The chain's CDR3 is CASSEAPPGLVETQYF. For the CDR3, the DNA is TGTGCCAGCAGTGAAGCGCCTCCGGGACTCGTTGAGACCCAGTACTTC.

This sequence joins TRBV6-5 and TRBJ1-5; TRBD1 might be the D (5 bases). The CDR3 covers 15 residues. Germline V gene data show CDR1 as MNHEY and CDR2 as SVGAGI. The ends were cut back, 6 bases at V and 7 bases at J, with 19 bases in the middle. CDR3 coding DNA: TGTGCCAGCAGGAACGGGGGTTCGGATGGGCAGCCCCAGCATTTT. Translation gives CASRNGGSDGQPQHF.

The V gene is TRBV28, the J gene TRBJ2-2; 7 bases line up with TRBD2. Germline values: CDR1 MDHEN, CDR2 SYDVKM. J gave up 4 bases and V 6 bases, and 11 bases lay outside the gene matches. The CDR3 length is 16 residues. The CDR3 sequence: CASSPGGWEGTGELFF. The CDR3, as DNA: TGTGCCAGCAGCCCGGGAGGCTGGGAGGGCACCGGGGAGCTGTTTTTT.

The chain is built from TRBV27 and TRBJ2-3, with 9 bases lining up with TRBD1. The CDR3 consists of 17 residues. Per germline, CDR1 MNHEY and CDR2 SMNVEV (reference sequence). V was clipped by 5 bases and J by 1 base; unmatched bases: 10. The CDR3 spells CASSRSGTGYGTDTQYF. In DNA form, the CDR3 reads TGTGCCAGCAGTCGGTCCGGGACAGGGTACGGCACAGATACGCAGTATTTT.